The 31 T cell receptor beta chains in this list originate from one sample, sequenced in a study of blood T cells in healthy people across ages. Next came a second PCR, run for about 7 to 12 cycles, which used a sample-barcoded 5' primer along with a J-beta primer mix. TCRdb itself ran the 5' RACE reads through MiXCR, one entry per CDR3 protein. The sample lists around 790,000 distinct CDR3 sequences, around 45% seen once, with nearly 20% in the top ten. Sequenced sample: blood. The receptors were sampled from a man aged 55 to 70 in good health.

This chain links TRBV30 with TRBJ1-1; 7 nucleotides match TRBD1. V lost 0 bases and J lost 3; bases outside the gene matches: 10. This CDR3 is built from 16 residues. Germline assignment: CDR1 GTSNPN and CDR2 SVGIG (reference sequence). The CDR3 coding sequence is TGTGCCTGGAGTGTACGGCCTGGGCAGGGGGACACTGAAGCTTTCTTT. Translating it yields CAWSVRPGQGDTEAFF.

The CDR3 DNA is TGTGCCAGCAGCGCGGGGACAGGGGGCGCCGAGCAGTACTTC. Its protein is CASSAGTGGAEQYF. The V call is TRBV9, the J call TRBJ2-5; the match to TRBD1 covers 12 bases. The DNA matches TRBJ2-7 better at its end, which makes the J call doubtful. The CDR3 runs to 14 residues. The germline gives CDR1 SGDLS, CDR2 YYNGEE.

As concerns this clonotype: One base away lies a much larger clone, so this may be a sequencing read error. The chain couples TRBV7-2 to TRBJ2-3; no clear D. The CDR3 spans 13 residues. Germline values: CDR1 SGHTA, CDR2 FQGNSA. The CDR3 spells CASSLASKDKQYF. Here the CDR3 DNA reads TGTGCCAGCAGCTTAGCTAGCAAGGATAAGCAGTATTTT.

V gene TRBV29-1 combines with J gene TRBJ1-2; unclear D gene. V shed 4 bases and J shed 3 bases, with 9 bases lying between them. CDR1 and CDR2 from the germline V gene are SQVTM and ANQGSEA. The CDR3 spans 12 residues. CDR3 protein: CSVARLDYGYTF. CDR3 in DNA: TGCAGCGTTGCTCGGTTGGACTATGGCTACACCTTC.

This clonotype was seen only a few times. The rearrangement uses TRBV4-3 and TRBJ2-7; D uncertain. The CDR3 has 13 amino acids. The V end lost 0 bases, the J end lost 5 bases, and 8 bases lay between the germline ends. Germline V gene sequence: CDR1 LGHNA, CDR2 YSLEER. Written as DNA, the CDR3 is TGCGCCAGCAGCCAAGATTCGGTCCACGAGCAGTACTTC. This encodes CASSQDSVHEQYF.

This clonotype turned up a few times. V is TRBV10-2 and J is TRBJ2-2; the D is unclear. This CDR3 has 14 amino acids. From germline, CDR1 is WSHSY and CDR2 SAAADI. V shed 9 bases and J shed 0 bases, with 11 bases lying between them. DNA of the CDR3: TGCGCCAGTAGGACCATCGCGAACACCGGGGAGCTGTTTTTT. Amino acids: CASRTIANTGELFF.

This chain uses TRBV15 with TRBJ2-1; 10 bases agree with TRBD2. Germline V CDR1 and CDR2: LNHNV, YYDKDF (reference sequence). This CDR3 comprises 15 residues. The V segment lost 1 base and the J segment 6 bases; nucleotides outside the gene matches: 3. The CDR3 nucleotides read TGTGCCACCAGCAGAGGGAAGCGGGGGGGCAATGAGCAGTTCTTC. It is translated as CATSRGKRGGNEQFF.

As concerns this clonotype: A read error may be the cause here, since a much bigger clone is one base away. The chain is built from TRBV7-7 and TRBJ2-7, with 9 bases lining up with TRBD2. This CDR3 comprises 15 residues. CDR1 and CDR2 from the germline V gene are SSHAT and FNYEAQ (reference sequence). The CDR3: CASSLAGGGDYEQYF. CDR3 bases: TGTGCTAGCAGCTTAGCGGGCGGGGGGGACTACGAGCAGTACTTC.

The chain is built from TRBV15 and TRBJ2-7; 7 bases agree with TRBD1. The trim removed 4 bases at V and 3 bases at J, leaving 6 bases unmatched. Germline V gene sequence: CDR1 LNHNV, CDR2 YYDKDF (reference sequence). The CDR3 loop spans 14 amino acids. The CDR3 is CATSKDRAIYEQYF. CDR3 DNA sequence: TGTGCCACCAGCAAAGACAGGGCCATCTACGAGCAGTACTTC. Full variable domain (outside the CDR3, taken from reference TRBV15 and TRBJ2-7): DAMVIQNPRYQVTQFGKPVTLSCSQTLNHNVMYWYQQKSSQAPKLLFHYYDKDFNNEADTPDNFQSRRPNTSFCFLDIRSPGLGDTAMYLCATSKDRAIYEQYFGPGTRLTVT.

V and J are TRBV7-2 and TRBJ2-1; tentative D call: TRBD2 (7 bases). V lost 5 bases, J lost 7 bases, and 15 bases lay in between. The germline V gene has CDR1 SGHTA and CDR2 FQGNSA. This CDR3 has 14 residues. The CDR3 loop is CASSRGGWENEQFF. The CDR3 DNA reads as TGTGCCAGCAGCAGGGGGGGCTGGGAAAATGAGCAGTTCTTC.

This chain's CDR3 is CASSNVGNDEQYF. The CDR3 DNA reads as TGCGCCAGCAGCAACGTGGGGAACGACGAGCAGTACTTC. The gene calls are TRBV4-3 and TRBJ2-7, with no clear D. This CDR3 is built from 13 residues. V lost 5 bases to trimming and J lost 5 bases, with 13 bases between them. CDR1 and CDR2 (germline): LGHNA, YSLEER.

This sequence joins TRBV27 and TRBJ2-3; D gene uncertain. The CDR3 is made up of 14 amino acids. CDR1 MNHEY and CDR2 SMNVEV come from the germline V gene (reference sequence). V was pared by 1 base and J by 2 bases, with 7 bases between. DNA for the CDR3: TGTGCCAGCAGTTTATTAGAATCCACAGATACGCAGTATTTT. It encodes CASSLLESTDTQYF.

The V gene is TRBV28, the J gene TRBJ2-7, with unresolved D. The germline CDR1 and CDR2 sequences are MDHEN and SYDVKM. V was shortened by 7 bases and J by 4 bases, with 11 bases between the two germline ends. The CDR3 extends over 12 amino acids. CDR3 DNA: TGTGCCAGCACCACCCCCGGGTACGAGCAGTACTTC. It specifies CASTTPGYEQYF.

This clonotype was seen only a few times. The gene calls are TRBV5-1 and TRBJ2-3, with 8 bases that match TRBD2. From germline, CDR1 is SGHRS and CDR2 YFSETQ. The CDR3 runs to 15 residues. V lost 7 bases, J lost 2 bases, and 9 bases stayed unmatched. CDR3 nucleotides: TGCGCCAGCCGAAGGGGTAGCGGGACCACAGATACGCAGTATTTT. It yields the protein CASRRGSGTTDTQYF.

On this clonotype: One junction end disagrees with the germline gene, perhaps due to a read error. The chain carries TRBV6-5 and TRBJ1-2; 9 positions match TRBD1. From germline, CDR1 is MNHEY and CDR2 SVGAGI. The CDR3 consists of 20 residues. CDR3 nucleotides: TGTGCCAGCAGTTCTAGGCACCCGGGGACAGGGAAGAGAACTAAATATGGCTACACCTTC. Encoded protein: CASSSRHPGTGKRTKYGYTF.

The sample holds a few counts of this clonotype. CDR3 in DNA: TGTGCCAGCAAAATCAGGGGATTCTCCTACAATGAGCAGTTCTTC. This codes for CASKIRGFSYNEQFF. The rearrangement links TRBV6-2 or TRBV6-3 to TRBJ2-1; D might be TRBD1 (6 bases). V gave up 7 bases and J gave up 0 bases, with 13 bases separating them. Germline CDR1 is MNHEY and CDR2 is SVGEGT. The length of the CDR3 is 15 residues.

The rearrangement joins TRBV5-1 to TRBJ2-3, with TRBD1 identical over 8 bases. CDR1 SGHRS and CDR2 YFSETQ come from the germline V gene. Losses at the gene ends were 1 base for V and 0 bases for J; bases not matched to a gene: 7. This CDR3 is 17 amino acids long. The CDR3 DNA reads TGCGCCAGCAGCTTGTTCCGGACAGGGACTAGCACAGATACGCAGTATTTT. Its protein is CASSLFRTGTSTDTQYF.

This clonotype occurred a few times. J is TRBJ2-7 and V is TRBV3-1, with TRBD1 as a possible D gene (6 bases). CDR3 size: 16 residues. The germline CDR1 and CDR2 sequences are LGHDT and YNNKEL (reference sequence). Trimming took off 1 base at V and 0 bases at J, with 13 bases between the two ends. The chain's CDR3 is CASSQAGGGSSYEQYF. CDR3 DNA: TGTGCCAGCAGCCAAGCAGGTGGGGGCTCCTCCTACGAGCAGTACTTC.

This clonotype was seen a few times. A read error is possible here, since a much larger clone lies one base away. The V and J genes are TRBV11-2 and TRBJ1-2; TRBD1 matches at 8 bases. CDR3 length equals 14 residues. Per the germline V gene, CDR1 is SGHAT and CDR2 is FQNNGV. Written as DNA, the CDR3 is TGTGCCAGCAGCCTACGGACAGGGATAGGCGGCTGCACCTTC. Encoded protein: CASSLRTGIGGCTF.

The chain employs TRBV9 and TRBJ2-3; D call uncertain. The CDR3 contains 15 residues. Trimming shortened V by 3 bases and J by 0 bases, and 11 bases separated the two germline ends. Per germline, CDR1 SGDLS and CDR2 YYNGEE. As DNA, the CDR3 is TGTGCCAGCAGCGCGGCAGCGACTAGCACAGATACGCAGTATTTT. It codes for CASSAAATSTDTQYF. Full variable domain (remainder filled in from reference TRBV9 and TRBJ2-3): DSGVTQTPKHLITATGQRVTLRCSPRSGDLSVYWYQQSLDQGLQFLIQYYNGEERAKGNILERFSAQQFPDLHSELNLSSLELGDSALYFCASSAAATSTDTQYFGPGTRLTVL.

This clonotype has more than one count but fewer than ten. The rearrangement uses TRBV4-3 and TRBJ2-7; 14 bases fit TRBD2. V lost 2 bases, J lost 0 bases, and 6 bases stayed unmatched. The CDR3 length is 18 residues. Per germline, CDR1 LGHNA and CDR2 YSLEER. CDR3 sequence reads: CASSQQRLAGGSSYEQYF. The CDR3 region has the DNA TGCGCCAGCAGCCAACAGCGACTAGCGGGGGGGAGCTCCTACGAGCAGTACTTC.

V usage is TRBV6-5 and J usage is TRBJ2-5; weak D call: TRBD1 (6 bases). Germline CDR1 and CDR2: MNHEY and SVGAGI. The CDR3 length is 14 residues. Trimming stripped 5 bases from V and 1 base from J, with 11 bases between. CDR3 coding DNA: TGTGCCAGCAGTGACAGGTGGGGCCAAGAGACCCAGTACTTC. It is translated as CASSDRWGQETQYF.

The genes are TRBV20-1 and TRBJ1-1, with 7 nucleotides matching TRBD1. V was clipped by 4 bases and J by 0 bases; unmatched bases: 2. CDR1 and CDR2 (germline): DFQATT, SNEGSKA (reference sequence). The CDR3 spans 13 residues. This chain's CDR3 is CSAIDRVNTEAFF. The CDR3 region has the DNA TGCAGTGCTATTGACAGGGTGAACACTGAAGCTTTCTTT.

The chain carries TRBV16 and TRBJ2-1, with unresolved D. Germline V CDR1 and CDR2: KGHSY, FQNENV. With 0 bases removed from V and 9 bases from J, the gap between germline ends came to 9 bases. This CDR3 region has 13 residues. The CDR3 loop reads CASSQSRVAEQFF. Here the CDR3 DNA reads TGTGCCAGCAGCCAATCTAGGGTAGCTGAGCAGTTCTTC.

This chain connects TRBV6-2 or TRBV6-3 to TRBJ1-1, with 7 bases identical to TRBD1. The CDR3 has 19 amino acids. J lost 0 bases, V lost 2 bases, and 15 bases had no gene match. In germline, CDR1 is MNHEY, CDR2 SVGEGT. CDR3 in amino acids: CASSYLDATGFRLNTEAFF. CDR3 coding DNA: TGTGCCAGCAGTTACCTCGACGCGACAGGGTTTCGCTTGAACACTGAAGCTTTCTTT.

This clonotype was seen more than once but under ten times. This rearrangement joins TRBV12-3 or TRBV12-4 to TRBJ2-3; no firm D call. The ends were cut back, 3 bases at V and 1 base at J, with 8 bases in the middle. This CDR3 comprises 14 residues. Here the CDR3 reads CASSLMGGTDTQYF. The CDR3 DNA follows: TGTGCCAGCAGTTTGATGGGTGGCACAGATACGCAGTATTTT.

The gene calls are TRBV14 and TRBJ2-1; the match to TRBD1 covers 7 bases. TRBJ2-7 matches the DNA end more closely, so the J call is doubtful. CDR1 and CDR2 from the germline V gene are SGHDN and FVKESK. The CDR3 spans 17 residues. CDR3 region: CASSRSPGTAASNEQYF. The DNA for the CDR3 is TGTGCCAGCAGCCGAAGCCCCGGGACAGCGGCCTCCAATGAGCAGTACTTC.

This CDR3 is CASSLGENTIYF. The CDR3 coding sequence is TGTGCCAGCAGTTTAGGAGAAAACACCATATATTTT. This chain uses TRBV12-3 or TRBV12-4 with TRBJ1-3; D gene ambiguous. The CDR3 loop spans 12 amino acids. The germline V and J ends were trimmed by 1 base and 6 bases, with 4 bases remaining between them.

This clonotype was seen more than once but under ten times. The chain is built from TRBV28 and TRBJ1-2; no definite D call. V gave up 2 bases and J gave up 3 bases, with 7 bases separating them. Germline-derived CDR1 and CDR2 are MDHEN and SYDVKM. CDR3 length: 13 amino acids. CDR3 nucleotides: TGTGCCAGCAGTTTAGGGGTCTACTATGGCTACACCTTC. Its translation is CASSLGVYYGYTF.

This clonotype was picked up one time. This chain links TRBV10-2 with TRBJ2-7; a weak D match, TRBD2 (5 bases). V shed 6 bases and J shed 2 bases, with 11 bases lying between them. The CDR3 has 13 amino acids. From germline, CDR1 is WSHSY and CDR2 SAAADI. CDR3 in DNA: TGCGCCAGCAGACAAGGAGGAGCCTACGAGCAGTACTTC. Translated: CASRQGGAYEQYF.

The chain has TRBV7-2 and TRBJ1-6, with 8 bases that match TRBD1. V dropped 1 base and J dropped 9; count of bases not matched to a gene: 5. Germline CDR1 SGHTA, CDR2 FQGNSA. The length of the CDR3 is 15 residues. The CDR3 DNA reads as TGTGCCAGCAGCTTAGGGACAGGGATGATTTCACCCCTCCACTTT. Translating it yields CASSLGTGMISPLHF.